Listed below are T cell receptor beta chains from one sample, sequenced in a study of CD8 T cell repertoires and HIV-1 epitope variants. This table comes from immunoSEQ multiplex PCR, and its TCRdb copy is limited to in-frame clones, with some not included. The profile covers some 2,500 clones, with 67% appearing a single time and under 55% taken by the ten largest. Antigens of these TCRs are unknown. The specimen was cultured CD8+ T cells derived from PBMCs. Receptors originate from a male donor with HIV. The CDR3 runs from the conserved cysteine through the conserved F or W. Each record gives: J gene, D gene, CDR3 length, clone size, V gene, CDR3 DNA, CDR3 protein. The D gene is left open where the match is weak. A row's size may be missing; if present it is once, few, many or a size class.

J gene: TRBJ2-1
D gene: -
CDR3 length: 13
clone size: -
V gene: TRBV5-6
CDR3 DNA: TGTGCCAGCAGCTTGGTGCAGGCCAATGAGCAGTTCTTC
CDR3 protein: CASSLVQANEQFF

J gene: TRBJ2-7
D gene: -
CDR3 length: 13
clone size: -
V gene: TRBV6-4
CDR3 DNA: TGTGCCAGCAGTGAACAAATGGGCTACGAGCAGTACTTC
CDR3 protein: CASSEQMGYEQYF

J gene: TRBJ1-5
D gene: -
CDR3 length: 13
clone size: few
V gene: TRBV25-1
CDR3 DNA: TGTGCCAGCAGTGGGTTGGAGGGCCAGCCCCAGCATTTT
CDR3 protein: CASSGLEGQPQHF

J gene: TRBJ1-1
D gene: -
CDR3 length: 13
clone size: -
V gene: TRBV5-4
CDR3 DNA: TGTGCCAGCAGTCTCGACAGGAACACTGAAGCTTTCTTT
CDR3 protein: CASSLDRNTEAFF

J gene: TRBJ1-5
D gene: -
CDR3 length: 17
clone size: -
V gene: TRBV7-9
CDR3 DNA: TGTGCCAGCAGCTTAGAGGTGGGGGAACCCTTCGGGCAGCCCCAGCATTTT
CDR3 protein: CASSLEVGEPFGQPQHF

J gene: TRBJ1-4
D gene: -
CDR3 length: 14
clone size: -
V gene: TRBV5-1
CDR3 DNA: TGCGCCAGCAGCTTCTCAGGGCCCAATGAAAAACTGTTTTTT
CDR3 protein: CASSFSGPNEKLFF

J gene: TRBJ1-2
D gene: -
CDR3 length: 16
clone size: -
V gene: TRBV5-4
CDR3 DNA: TGTGCCAGCAGCCCTTGGCCGGTAGAATTGGACTATGGCTACACCTTC
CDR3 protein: CASSPWPVELDYGYTF

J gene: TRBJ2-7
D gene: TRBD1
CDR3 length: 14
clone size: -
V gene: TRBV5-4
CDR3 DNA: TGTGCCAGCAGCTTGGTGGACAGGTCCTACGAGCAGTACTTC
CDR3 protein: CASSLVDRSYEQYF

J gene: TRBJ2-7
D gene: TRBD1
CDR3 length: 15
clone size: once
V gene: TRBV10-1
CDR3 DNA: TGCGCCAGCAGTGAGGGAACAGGGGTGGATTACGAGCAGTACTTC
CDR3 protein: CASSEGTGVDYEQYF

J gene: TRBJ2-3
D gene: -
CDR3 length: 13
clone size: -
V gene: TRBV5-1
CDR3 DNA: TGCGCCAGCAGGCCGGAGGGGGTAGATACGCAGTATTTT
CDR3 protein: CASRPEGVDTQYF

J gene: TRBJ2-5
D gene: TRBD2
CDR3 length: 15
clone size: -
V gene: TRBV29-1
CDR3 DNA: TGCAGCGTTGAAGGACTAGCGGGAGTCCCAGAGACCCAGTACTTC
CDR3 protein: CSVEGLAGVPETQYF

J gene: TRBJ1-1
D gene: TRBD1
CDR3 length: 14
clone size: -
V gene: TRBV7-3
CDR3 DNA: TGTGCCAGCAGCTTAACCGGACAGGGGGCTGAAGCTTTCTTT
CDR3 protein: CASSLTGQGAEAFF

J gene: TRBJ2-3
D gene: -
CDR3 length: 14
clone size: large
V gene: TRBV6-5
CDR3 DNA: TGTGCCAGCAGTCCTGGACTGAGAGACGGTACGCAGTATTTT
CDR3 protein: CASSPGLRDGTQYF

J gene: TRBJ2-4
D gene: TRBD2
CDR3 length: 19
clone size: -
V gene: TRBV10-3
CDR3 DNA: TGTGCCATCAGTGAGTCGGGAAGCGGGGGGGCCTCGGGCAAAAACATTCAGTACTTC
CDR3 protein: CAISESGSGGASGKNIQYF

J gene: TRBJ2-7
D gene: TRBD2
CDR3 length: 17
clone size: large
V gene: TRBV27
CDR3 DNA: TGTGCCAGCAGCCCCATCTCTACTAGCGGGAGCTCCTACGAGCAGTACTTC
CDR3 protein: CASSPISTSGSSYEQYF

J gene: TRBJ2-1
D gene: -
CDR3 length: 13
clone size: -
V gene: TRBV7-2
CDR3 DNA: TGTGCCAGCAGCTTAGGAGGAGAGAATGAGCAGTTCTTC
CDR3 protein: CASSLGGENEQFF

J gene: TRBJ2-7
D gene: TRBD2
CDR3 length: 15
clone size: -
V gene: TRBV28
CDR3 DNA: TGTGCCAGCAGCCCAGGGACTAGCGGGATTTACGAGCAGTACTTC
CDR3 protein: CASSPGTSGIYEQYF

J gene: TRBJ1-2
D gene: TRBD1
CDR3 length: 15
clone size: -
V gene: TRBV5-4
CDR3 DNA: TGTGCCAGCAGCTCGGAACAGGGGGACCCTAGAGGCTACACCTTC
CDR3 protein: CASSSEQGDPRGYTF

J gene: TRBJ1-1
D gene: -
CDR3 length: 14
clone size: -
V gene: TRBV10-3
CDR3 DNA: TGTGCCATCAGTGCATCCCGACAGTCCACTGAAGCTTTCTTT
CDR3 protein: CAISASRQSTEAFF

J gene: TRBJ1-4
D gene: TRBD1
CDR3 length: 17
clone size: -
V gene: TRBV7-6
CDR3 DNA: TGTGCCAGCAGCTTAGGGAATACGGACAGGGGAGGTGAAAAACTGTTTTTT
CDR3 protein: CASSLGNTDRGGEKLFF

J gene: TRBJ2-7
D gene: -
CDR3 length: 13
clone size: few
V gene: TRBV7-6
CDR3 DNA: TGTGCCAGCAGCCCGGGACTTTCCTACGAGCAGTACTTC
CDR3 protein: CASSPGLSYEQYF

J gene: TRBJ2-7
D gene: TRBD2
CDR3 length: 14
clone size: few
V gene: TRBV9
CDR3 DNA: TGTGCCAGCAGTGGTGGCGGGGGGGCTGACGAGCAGTACTTC
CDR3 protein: CASSGGGGADEQYF

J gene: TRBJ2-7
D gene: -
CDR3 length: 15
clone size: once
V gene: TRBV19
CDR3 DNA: TGTGCCAGTAGTACCTCTGGGGATGGTGCCTACGAGCAGTACTTC
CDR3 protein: CASSTSGDGAYEQYF

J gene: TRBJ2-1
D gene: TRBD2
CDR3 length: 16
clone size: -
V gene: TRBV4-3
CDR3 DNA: TGCGCCAGCAGCCAAGATACAAGCGGGGGGGCAAGTGAGCAGTTCTTC
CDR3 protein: CASSQDTSGGASEQFF

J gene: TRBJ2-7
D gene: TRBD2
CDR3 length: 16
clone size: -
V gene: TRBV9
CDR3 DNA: TGTGCCAGCAGCGTAGGACTAGCGAGGTATTCCTACGAGCAGTACTTC
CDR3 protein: CASSVGLARYSYEQYF

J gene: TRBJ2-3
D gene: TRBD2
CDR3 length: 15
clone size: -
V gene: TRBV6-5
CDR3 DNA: TGTGCCAGCAGTTGGCTAGCGGGAAGCACAGATACGCAGTATTTT
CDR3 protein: CASSWLAGSTDTQYF

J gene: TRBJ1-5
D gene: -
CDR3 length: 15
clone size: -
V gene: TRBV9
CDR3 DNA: TGTGCCAGCAGCGCCCGAGGGAGTCTCAATCAGCCCCAGCATTTT
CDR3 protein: CASSARGSLNQPQHF

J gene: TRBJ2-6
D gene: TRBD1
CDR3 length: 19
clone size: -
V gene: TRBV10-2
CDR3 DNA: TGCGCCAGCAGTGATAAGACAGGGGCGTGGGCCTCTGGGGCCAACGTCCTGACTTTC
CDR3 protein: CASSDKTGAWASGANVLTF

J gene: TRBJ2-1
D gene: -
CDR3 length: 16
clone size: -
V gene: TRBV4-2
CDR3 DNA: TGTGCCAGCAGCCAAGAGCGGCAGGGCGGTGGAAATGAGCAGTTCTTC
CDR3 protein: CASSQERQGGGNEQFF